The T cell receptor (beta chain) described here comes from a study of shared clonotypes between healthy human individuals. In the study overall: A couple of female and three male donors aged 18 to 49 were enrolled. Study-level points and caveats: Generation of non-shared clonotypes was less probable than generation of clonotypes shared by all four donors.

Assay used: immunoSEQ multiplex PCR; TCRdb lists only in-frame clones, some missing. The table includes 2,100,000 or so clones, around 95% detected once. To note about this clone: What it binds is unknown. Additional DNA sequences in this sample encode the identical CDR3.

This sequence was found in a man aged 18 to 30 in good health. The source material was naive CD4+ T cells sorted from blood. The subset is: CD45RA+ positively selected.

The CDR3 reads CASSLVGASTDTQYF. CDR3 bases: TGCGCCAGCAGCTTGGTTGGAGCTAGCACAGATACGCAGTATTTT. The J gene is TRBJ2-3, the V gene TRBV5-1; D gene uncertain. Trimming stripped 0 bases from V and 0 bases from J, with 8 bases between. The germline CDR1 and CDR2 sequences are SGHRS and YFSETQ. This CDR3 comprises 15 residues.